A single sample gave rise to the 3 T cell receptor beta chains below, sequenced in a study of OX40 agonist ivuxolimab in advanced cancers. Method: immunoSEQ multiplex PCR; TCRdb's copy keeps in-frame clones and lacks some. The sample yields tens of thousands of clones, roughly 83% seen once. Sequenced here: CD4+ or CD8+ T cells sorted from blood, sampled in a trial of the OX40 agonist ivuxolimab. These TCRs come from an adult with an advanced solid tumor such as melanoma, head and neck, liver or kidney cancer.

The chain links TRBV18 to TRBJ2-2; possible D gene TRBD2, 6 bases. V was trimmed by 1 base and J by 8 bases, leaving 20 bases between them. The CDR3 has 17 amino acids. Germline CDR1 and CDR2: KGHSH and LQKENI. The CDR3 reads CASSPLAIGTHTGELFF. The DNA for the CDR3 is TGTGCCAGCTCACCACTTGCTATCGGGACTCATACTGGGGAGCTGTTTTTT.

This clone was seen more than once but under ten times. The CDR3 loop is CASSGQGNPYNEQFF. CDR3 nucleotide sequence: TGTGCCAGCAGCGGACAGGGCAATCCCTACAATGAGCAGTTCTTC. The chain recombines TRBV9 with TRBJ2-1, with 7 positions matching TRBD1. The CDR3 is 15 amino acids. V trimming: 3 bases; J trimming: 2 bases; junction bases outside the gene matches: 5. Germline CDR1 and CDR2: SGDLS and YYNGEE.

V usage is TRBV5-1 and J usage is TRBJ2-5; D gene uncertain. V was shortened by 0 bases and J by 5 bases, with 14 bases between the two germline ends. This CDR3 comprises 15 residues. In germline, CDR1 is SGHRS, CDR2 YFSETQ. The CDR3 sequence: CASSLGPTSAETQYF. CDR3 nucleotide sequence: TGCGCCAGCAGCTTGGGCCCCACCTCGGCGGAGACCCAGTACTTC.